Shown below are 2 T cell receptor beta chains from a single sample sequenced in a study of T cells in women clearing cervical HPV infection. Using immunoSEQ multiplex PCR, the repertoire was profiled, and TCRdb retains in-frame clones only, with some absent. Its clone listing holds nearly 35,000 clones. Sequencing was performed on blood buffy coat. These receptors all come from a woman aged 18 to 75 with a cervical HPV16 infection that either progressed to CIN3+ or cleared (not recorded which).

Concerning this clone: The read is 3 residues too short to cover the CDR3 end, so that end is filled in from the germline J gene. V and J are TRBV4-2 and TRBJ2-7, with D maybe TRBD2 (5 bases). V lost 0 bases and J 3 bases, leaving 15 bases between the germline ends. This CDR3 has 16 residues. Germline loops: CDR1 LGHNA, CDR2 YNFKEQ. CDR3 sequence: CASSQDLRASRYEQYF. The sequenced CDR3 bases are TGTGCCAGCAGCCAAGATCTTAGGGCTAGCCGCTACGAG.

About this clone: The read ends 3 residues early relative to the CDR3; the germline J gene fills the gap. V is TRBV28 and J is TRBJ1-4; the D gene is possibly TRBD1 (6 bases). In germline, CDR1 is MDHEN, CDR2 SYDVKM. Trimming removed 5 bases from V and 1 base from J, with 17 bases in between. The CDR3 spans 17 residues. This CDR3 reads CASSPPAGQITNEKLFF. The DNA read from the CDR3 is TGTGCCAGCAGTCCCCCCGCCGGACAGATAACTAATGAAAAA. The complete variable domain, with remaining parts taken from reference TRBV28 and TRBJ1-4, reads DVKVTQSSRYLVKRTGEKVFLECVQDMDHENMFWYRQDPGLGLRLIYFSYDVKMKEKGDIPEGYSVSREKKERFSLILESASTNQTSMYLCASSPPAGQITNEKLFFGSGTQLSVL.